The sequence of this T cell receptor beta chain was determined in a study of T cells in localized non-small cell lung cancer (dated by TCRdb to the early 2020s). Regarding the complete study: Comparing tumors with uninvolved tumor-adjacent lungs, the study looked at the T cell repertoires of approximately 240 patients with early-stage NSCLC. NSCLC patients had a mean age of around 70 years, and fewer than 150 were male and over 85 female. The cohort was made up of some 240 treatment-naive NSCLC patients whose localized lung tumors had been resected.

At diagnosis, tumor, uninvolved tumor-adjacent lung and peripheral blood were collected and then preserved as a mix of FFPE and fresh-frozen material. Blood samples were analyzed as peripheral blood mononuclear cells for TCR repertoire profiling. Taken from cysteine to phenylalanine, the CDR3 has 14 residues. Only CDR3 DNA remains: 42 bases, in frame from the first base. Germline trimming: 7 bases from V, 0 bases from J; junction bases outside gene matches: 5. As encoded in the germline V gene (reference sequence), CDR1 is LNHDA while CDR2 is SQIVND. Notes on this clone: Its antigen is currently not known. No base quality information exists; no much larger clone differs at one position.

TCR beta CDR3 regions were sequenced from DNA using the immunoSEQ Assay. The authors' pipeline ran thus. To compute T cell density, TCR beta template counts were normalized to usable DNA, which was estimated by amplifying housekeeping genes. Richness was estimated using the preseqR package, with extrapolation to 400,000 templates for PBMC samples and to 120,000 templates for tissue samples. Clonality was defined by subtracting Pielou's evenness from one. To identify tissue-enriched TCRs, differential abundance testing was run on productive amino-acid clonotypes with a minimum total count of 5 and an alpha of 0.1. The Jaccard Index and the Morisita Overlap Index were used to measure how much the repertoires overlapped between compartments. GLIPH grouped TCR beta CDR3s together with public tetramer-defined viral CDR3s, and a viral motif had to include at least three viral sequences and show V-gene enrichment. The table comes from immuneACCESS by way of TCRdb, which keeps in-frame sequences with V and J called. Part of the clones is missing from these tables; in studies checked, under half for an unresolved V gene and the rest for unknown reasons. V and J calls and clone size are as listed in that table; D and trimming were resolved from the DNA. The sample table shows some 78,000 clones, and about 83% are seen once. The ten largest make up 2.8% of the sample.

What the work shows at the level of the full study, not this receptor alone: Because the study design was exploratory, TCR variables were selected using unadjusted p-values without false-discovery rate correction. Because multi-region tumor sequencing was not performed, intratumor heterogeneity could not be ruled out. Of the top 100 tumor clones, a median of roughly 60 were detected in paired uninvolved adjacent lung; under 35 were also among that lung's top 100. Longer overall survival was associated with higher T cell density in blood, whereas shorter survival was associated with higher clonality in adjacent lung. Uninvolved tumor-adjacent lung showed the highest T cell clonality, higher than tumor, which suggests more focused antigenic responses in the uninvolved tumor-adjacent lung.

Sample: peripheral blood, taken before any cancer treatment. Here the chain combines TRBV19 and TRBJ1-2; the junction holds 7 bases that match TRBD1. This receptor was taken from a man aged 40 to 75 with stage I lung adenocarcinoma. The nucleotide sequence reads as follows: TGTGCCAGTAACCCACAGGGGACTAACTATGGCTACACCTTC. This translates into CASNPQGTNYGYTF.